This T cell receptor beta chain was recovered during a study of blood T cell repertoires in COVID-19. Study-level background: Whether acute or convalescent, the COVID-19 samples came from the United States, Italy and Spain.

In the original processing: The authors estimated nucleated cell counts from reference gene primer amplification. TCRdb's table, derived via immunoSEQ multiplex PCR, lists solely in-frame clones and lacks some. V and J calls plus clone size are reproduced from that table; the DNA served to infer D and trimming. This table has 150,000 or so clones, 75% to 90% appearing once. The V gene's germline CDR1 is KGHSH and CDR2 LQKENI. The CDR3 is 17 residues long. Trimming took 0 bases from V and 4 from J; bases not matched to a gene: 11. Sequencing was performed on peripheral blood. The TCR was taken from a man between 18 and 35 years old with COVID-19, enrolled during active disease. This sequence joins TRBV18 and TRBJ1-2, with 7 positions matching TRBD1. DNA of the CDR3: TGTGCCAGCTCACCACCGGGGGACAGCCCGCTTCTCTATGGCTACACCTTC. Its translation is CASSPPGDSPLLYGYTF.